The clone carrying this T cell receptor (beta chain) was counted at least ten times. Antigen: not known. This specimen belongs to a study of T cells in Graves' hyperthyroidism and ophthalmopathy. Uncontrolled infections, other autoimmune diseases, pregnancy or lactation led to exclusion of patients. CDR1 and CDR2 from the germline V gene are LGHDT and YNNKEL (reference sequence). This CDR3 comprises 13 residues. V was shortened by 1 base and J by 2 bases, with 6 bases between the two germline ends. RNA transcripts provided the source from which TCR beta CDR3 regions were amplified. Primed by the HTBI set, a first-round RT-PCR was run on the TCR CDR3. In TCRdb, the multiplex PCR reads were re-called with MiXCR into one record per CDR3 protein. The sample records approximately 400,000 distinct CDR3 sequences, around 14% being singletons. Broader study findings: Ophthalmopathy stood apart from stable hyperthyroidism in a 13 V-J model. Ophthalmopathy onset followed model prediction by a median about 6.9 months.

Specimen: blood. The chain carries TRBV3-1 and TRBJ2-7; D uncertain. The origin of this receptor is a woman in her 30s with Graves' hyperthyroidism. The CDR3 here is CASSQGAAYEQYF. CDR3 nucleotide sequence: TGTGCCAGCAGCCAAGGTGCCGCCTACGAGCAGTACTTC.